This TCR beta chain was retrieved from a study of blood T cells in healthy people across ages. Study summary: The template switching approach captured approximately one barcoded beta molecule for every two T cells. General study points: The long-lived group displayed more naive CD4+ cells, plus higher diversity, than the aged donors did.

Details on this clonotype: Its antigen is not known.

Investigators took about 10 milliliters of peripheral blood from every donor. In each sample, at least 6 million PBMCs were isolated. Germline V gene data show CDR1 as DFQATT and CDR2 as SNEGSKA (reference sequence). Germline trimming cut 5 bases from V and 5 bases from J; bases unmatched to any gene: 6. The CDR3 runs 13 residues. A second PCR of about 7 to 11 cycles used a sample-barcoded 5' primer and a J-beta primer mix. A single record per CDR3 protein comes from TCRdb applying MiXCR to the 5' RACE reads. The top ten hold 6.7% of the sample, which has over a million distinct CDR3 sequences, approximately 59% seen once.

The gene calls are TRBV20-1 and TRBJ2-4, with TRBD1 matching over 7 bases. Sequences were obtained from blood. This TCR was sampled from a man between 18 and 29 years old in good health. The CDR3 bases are TGCAGTGCTTATTACGGGACAGAAAACATTCAGTACTTC. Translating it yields CSAYYGTENIQYF.